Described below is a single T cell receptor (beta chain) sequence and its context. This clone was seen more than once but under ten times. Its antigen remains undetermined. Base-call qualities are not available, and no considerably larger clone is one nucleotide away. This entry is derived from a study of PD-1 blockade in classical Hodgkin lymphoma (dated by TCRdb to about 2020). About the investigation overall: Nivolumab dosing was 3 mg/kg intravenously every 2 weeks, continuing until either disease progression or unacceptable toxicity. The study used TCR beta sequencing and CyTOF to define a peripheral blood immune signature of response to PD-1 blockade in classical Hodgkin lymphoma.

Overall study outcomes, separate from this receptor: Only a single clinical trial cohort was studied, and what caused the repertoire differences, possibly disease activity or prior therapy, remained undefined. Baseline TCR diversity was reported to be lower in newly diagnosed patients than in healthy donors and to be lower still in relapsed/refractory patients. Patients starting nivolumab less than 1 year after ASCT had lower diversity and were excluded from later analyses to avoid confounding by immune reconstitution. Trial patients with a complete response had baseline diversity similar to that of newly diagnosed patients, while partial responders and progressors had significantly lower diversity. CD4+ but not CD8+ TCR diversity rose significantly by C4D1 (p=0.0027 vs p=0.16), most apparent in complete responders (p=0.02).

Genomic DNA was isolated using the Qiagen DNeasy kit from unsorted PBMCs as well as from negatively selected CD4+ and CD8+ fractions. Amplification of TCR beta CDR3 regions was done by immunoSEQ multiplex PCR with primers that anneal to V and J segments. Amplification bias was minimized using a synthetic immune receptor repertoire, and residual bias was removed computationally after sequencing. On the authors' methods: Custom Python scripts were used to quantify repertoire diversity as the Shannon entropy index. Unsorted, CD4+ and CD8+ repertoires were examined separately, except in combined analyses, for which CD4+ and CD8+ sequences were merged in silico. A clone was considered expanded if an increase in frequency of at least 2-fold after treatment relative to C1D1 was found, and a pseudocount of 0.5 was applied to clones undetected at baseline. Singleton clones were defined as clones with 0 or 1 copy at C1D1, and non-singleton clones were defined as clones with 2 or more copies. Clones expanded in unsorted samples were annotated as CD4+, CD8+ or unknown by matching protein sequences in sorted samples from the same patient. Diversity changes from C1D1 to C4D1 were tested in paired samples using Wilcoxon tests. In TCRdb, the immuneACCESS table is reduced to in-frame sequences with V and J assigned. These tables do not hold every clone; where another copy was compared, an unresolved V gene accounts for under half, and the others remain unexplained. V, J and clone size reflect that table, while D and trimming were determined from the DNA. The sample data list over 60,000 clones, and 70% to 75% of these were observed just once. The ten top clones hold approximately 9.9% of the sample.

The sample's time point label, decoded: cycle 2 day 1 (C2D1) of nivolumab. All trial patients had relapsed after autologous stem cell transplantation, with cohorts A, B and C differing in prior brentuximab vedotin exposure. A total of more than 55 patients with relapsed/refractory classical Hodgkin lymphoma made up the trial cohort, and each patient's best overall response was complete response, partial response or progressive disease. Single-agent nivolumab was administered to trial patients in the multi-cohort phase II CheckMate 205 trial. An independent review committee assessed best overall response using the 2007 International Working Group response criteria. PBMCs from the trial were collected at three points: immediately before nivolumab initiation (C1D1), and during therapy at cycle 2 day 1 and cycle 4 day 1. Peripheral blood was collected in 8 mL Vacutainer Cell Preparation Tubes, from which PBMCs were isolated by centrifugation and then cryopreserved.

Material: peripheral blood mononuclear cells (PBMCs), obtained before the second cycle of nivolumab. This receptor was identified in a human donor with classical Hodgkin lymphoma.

The encoded CDR3 is CASSLGADPYEQYF. At the DNA level, the sequence is TGTGCCAGCAGCTTGGGGGCGGACCCCTACGAGCAGTACTTC. Recombination linked TRBV5-4 to TRBJ2-7, with the D segment identity uncertain. The germline V gene (reference sequence) provides CDR1 SGHNT and CDR2 YYREEE. Cut back by 0 bases and 2 bases, the V and J ends lie 9 bases apart. The CDR3 contains 14 residues, cysteine and phenylalanine counted. The entry retains the CDR3 DNA only, 42 bases that are in frame from base 1.